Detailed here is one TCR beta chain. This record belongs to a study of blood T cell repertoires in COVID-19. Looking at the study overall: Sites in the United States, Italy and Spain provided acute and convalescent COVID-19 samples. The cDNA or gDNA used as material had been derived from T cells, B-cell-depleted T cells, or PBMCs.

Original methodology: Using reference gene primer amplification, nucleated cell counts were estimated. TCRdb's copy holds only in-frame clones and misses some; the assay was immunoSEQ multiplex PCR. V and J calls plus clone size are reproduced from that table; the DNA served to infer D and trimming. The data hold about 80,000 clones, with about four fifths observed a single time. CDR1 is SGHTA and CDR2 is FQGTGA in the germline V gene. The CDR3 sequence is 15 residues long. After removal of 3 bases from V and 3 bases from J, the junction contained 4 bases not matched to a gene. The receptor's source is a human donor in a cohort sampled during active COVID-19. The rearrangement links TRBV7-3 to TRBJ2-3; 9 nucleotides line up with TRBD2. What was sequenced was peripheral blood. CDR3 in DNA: TGTGCCAGCAGCTTTAGCGGGAGTATTACAGATACGCAGTATTTT. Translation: CASSFSGSITDTQYF.